Below, 19 T cell receptor beta chains from the same sample are listed, as sequenced in a study of cytomegalovirus exposure and HLA in healthy donors. TCRdb's copy holds only in-frame clones and misses some; the assay was immunoSEQ multiplex PCR. The sample holds roughly 310,000 clones, roughly 88% seen once. The sample taken for sequencing was PBMCs. These receptors all come from a man between 25 and 39 years old in good health and CMV-seronegative.

The chain couples TRBV7-2 to TRBJ2-7, with D possibly being TRBD2 (5 bases). Germline values: CDR1 SGHTA, CDR2 FQGNSA. The length of the CDR3 is 14 residues. The V gene lost 3 bases and the J gene lost 2 bases, with 11 bases spanning the gap. CDR3 DNA: TGTGCCAGCAGCTTCAGAGACTATACCTACGAGCAGTACTTC. It codes for CASSFRDYTYEQYF.

The V call is TRBV5-6, the J call TRBJ1-3, with unresolved D. CDR1 and CDR2 from the germline V gene are SGHDT and YYEEEE. This CDR3 spans 13 amino acids. Trimming stripped 0 bases from V and 6 bases from J, with 7 bases between. CDR3: CASSLGLANTIYF. DNA of the CDR3: TGTGCCAGCAGCTTGGGTTTAGCAAACACCATATATTTT.

The rearrangement uses TRBV5-6 and TRBJ2-7; TRBD1 matches at 7 bases. Trimming took 4 bases from V and 2 from J; bases not matched to a gene: 9. Germline V CDR1 and CDR2: SGHDT, YYEEEE. The CDR3 totals 15 residues. For the CDR3, the DNA is TGTGCCAGCAGCCCGCCGAGGGGGCACCCCTACGAGCAGTACTTC. It specifies CASSPPRGHPYEQYF.

This rearrangement joins TRBV27 to TRBJ2-7; 7 bases are a match to TRBD2. This CDR3 comprises 15 residues. The germline gives CDR1 MNHEY, CDR2 SMNVEV (reference sequence). V shed 9 bases and J 0 bases; nucleotides not matched to a gene: 11. The CDR3 DNA sequence: TGTGCCAGTGGGGGGGGGACGACGAGCTCCTACGAGCAGTACTTC. Amino acid sequence: CASGGGTTSSYEQYF.

This chain links TRBV6-1 with TRBJ1-5; no clear D gene. Trimming shortened V by 3 bases and J by 3 bases, and 9 bases separated the two germline ends. The CDR3 is 14 residues long. CDR1 is MNHNS and CDR2 is SASEGT in the germline V gene. The CDR3 bases are TGTGCCAGCAGTGAGTGGCACCCCAATCAGCCCCAGCATTTT. Encoded protein: CASSEWHPNQPQHF.

The chain combines TRBV7-8 with TRBJ1-2; no reliable D call. The CDR3 is 14 residues long. Germline V gives CDR1 SGHVS, CDR2 FQNEAQ. The V and J ends lost 4 bases and 8 bases respectively, with 17 bases between them. Written as DNA, the CDR3 is TGTGCCAGCAGCTCCCCCCCTCTGTCGGAGGGCTACACCTTC. This sequence encodes CASSSPPLSEGYTF.

The chain couples TRBV11-2 to TRBJ1-2; D gene ambiguous. Germline-derived CDR1 and CDR2 are SGHAT and FQNNGV. This CDR3 has 15 residues. Trimming removed 3 bases at V and 0 bases at J, with 11 bases between. In DNA form, the CDR3 reads TGTGCCAGCAGCTTGAGTTTGGCGGCTAACTATGGCTACACCTTC. Protein: CASSLSLAANYGYTF.

The J gene is TRBJ2-6, the V gene TRBV5-1, with D possibly being TRBD1 (5 bases). The germline V gene has CDR1 SGHRS and CDR2 YFSETQ. Trimming removed 3 bases from V and 2 bases from J, with 6 bases in between. The CDR3 is made up of 14 amino acids. The DNA for the CDR3 is TGCGCCAGCAGCTCGACAGCTGGGGCCAACGTCCTGACTTTC. Its translation is CASSSTAGANVLTF.

The rearrangement uses TRBV5-4 and TRBJ1-2, with 7 bases lining up with TRBD1. The length of the CDR3 is 13 residues. Germline lookup yields CDR1 SGHNT and CDR2 YYREEE (reference sequence). V lost 4 bases to trimming and J lost 6 bases; unmatched junction nucleotides: 6. The CDR3 region has the DNA TGTGCCAGCAGCCCCACAGGGGTTCATGGCTACACCTTC. It translates to CASSPTGVHGYTF.

The chain couples TRBV6-6 to TRBJ1-5; 10 bases match TRBD1. With 4 bases clipped from V and 4 bases from J, the junction kept 1 base outside the gene matches. Germline CDR1 and CDR2: MNHNY and SVGAGI (reference sequence). The CDR3 contains 14 residues. The CDR3 is CASSSGQGNQPQHF. For the CDR3, the DNA is TGTGCCAGCAGTTCGGGACAGGGGAATCAGCCCCAGCATTTT.

V usage is TRBV15 and J usage is TRBJ2-5; perhaps TRBD1 as D (5 bases). V lost 0 bases to trimming and J lost 6 bases, with 20 bases between them. This CDR3 region has 17 residues. CDR1 LNHNV and CDR2 YYDKDF come from the germline V gene (reference sequence). The CDR3 sequence: CATSRDLAQGMVKTQYF. The CDR3, as DNA: TGTGCCACCAGCAGAGATCTCGCGCAGGGAATGGTGAAGACCCAGTACTTC.

CDR3 in DNA: TGTGCCAGCAGCAGGGGATCGGGGGAGCTGTTTTTT. Protein: CASSRGSGELFF. The V call is TRBV7-2, the J call TRBJ2-2; TRBD1 might be the D (5 bases). Trimming took 5 bases from V and 8 from J, leaving 9 bases between them. Germline lookup yields CDR1 SGHTA and CDR2 FQGNSA. The CDR3 has 12 amino acids.

This chain uses TRBV2 with TRBJ2-3; tentatively, D is TRBD2 (6 bases). Trimming left V 7 bases short and J 5 bases short, with 13 bases between. Germline V gene lookup returns CDR1 SNHLY and CDR2 FYNNEI. The CDR3 is 13 residues long. The CDR3 DNA is TGTGCCAGCAAACGACTAGTGGTAGATACGCAGTATTTT. Its protein is CASKRLVVDTQYF.

V usage is TRBV5-4 and J usage is TRBJ2-5; 12 positions agree with TRBD2. The CDR3 length is 17 residues. V shed 4 bases, J shed 2 bases, and the junction held 9 bases outside the gene matches. Germline V gene data show CDR1 as SGHNT and CDR2 as YYREEE (reference sequence). CDR3 DNA sequence: TGTGCCAGCAGCCTGGCGTCTAGCGGGGGGGGTCAAGAGACCCAGTACTTC. This gives the protein CASSLASSGGGQETQYF.

The chain links TRBV11-2 to TRBJ2-6; 9 nucleotides agree with TRBD1. CDR1 SGHAT and CDR2 FQNNGV come from the germline V gene. The CDR3 is made up of 18 amino acids. The V and J ends lost 1 base and 2 bases, in that order; junction bases with no gene match: 6. The chain's CDR3 is CASSLGGQGKAGANVLTF. CDR3 sequence (DNA): TGTGCCAGCAGCTTAGGGGGACAGGGAAAGGCTGGGGCCAACGTCCTGACTTTC.

The J gene is TRBJ2-7, the V gene TRBV6-5; D perhaps matches TRBD2 (6 bases). From germline, CDR1 is MNHEY and CDR2 SVGAGI. V gave up 7 bases and J gave up 5 bases, with 18 bases separating them. The CDR3 contains 14 residues. CDR3 sequence reads: CASTPGSGRNEQYF. The CDR3 coding sequence is TGTGCCAGCACTCCCGGAAGCGGGCGCAACGAGCAGTACTTC.

The chain combines TRBV2 with TRBJ2-7, with 12 nucleotides matching TRBD2. The CDR3 has 15 residues. Trimming took 6 bases from V and 9 from J; bases not matched to a gene: 12. In germline, CDR1 is SNHLY, CDR2 FYNNEI. CDR3 nucleotide sequence: TGTGCCAGCAGAAGGACTAGCGGGGCCTCGGGTGGGCAGTACTTC. This gives the protein CASRRTSGASGGQYF. The variable domain in full, completed from reference TRBV2 and TRBJ2-7, reads EPEVTQTPSHQVTQMGQEVILRCVPISNHLYFYWYRQILGQKVEFLVSFYNNEISEKSEIFDDQFSVERPDGSNFTLKIRSTKLEDSAMYFCASRRTSGASGGQYFGPGTRLTVT.

The chain is built from TRBV12-5 and TRBJ2-3, with unresolved D. V gave up 4 bases and J gave up 2 bases, with 10 bases separating them. Looked up from germline, CDR1 is LGHNT and CDR2 is FRNRAP. This CDR3 contains 14 residues. In DNA, the CDR3 is TGTGCTAGTGGTTCTTATCAGGTCACAGATACGCAGTATTTT. This gives the protein CASGSYQVTDTQYF.

The rearrangement joins TRBV4-3 to TRBJ2-7; 9 bases are a match to TRBD2. V dropped 2 bases and J dropped 3; count of bases not matched to a gene: 5. The CDR3 covers 15 residues. Germline V CDR1 and CDR2: LGHNA, YSLEER. This chain's CDR3 is CASSQQRGVYYEQYF. CDR3 nucleotide sequence: TGCGCCAGCAGCCAACAGCGGGGGGTATACTACGAGCAGTACTTC.